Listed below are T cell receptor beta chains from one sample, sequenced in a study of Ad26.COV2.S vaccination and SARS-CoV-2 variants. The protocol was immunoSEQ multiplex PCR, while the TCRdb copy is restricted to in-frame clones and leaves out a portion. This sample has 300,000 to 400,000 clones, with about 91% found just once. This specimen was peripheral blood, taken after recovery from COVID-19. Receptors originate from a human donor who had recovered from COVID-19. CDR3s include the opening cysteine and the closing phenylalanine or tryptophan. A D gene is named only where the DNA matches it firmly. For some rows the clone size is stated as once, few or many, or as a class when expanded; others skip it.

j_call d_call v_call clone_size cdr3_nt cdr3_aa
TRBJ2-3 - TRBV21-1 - TGTGCCAGCAGCAAACAGGGGTGGGCAGATACGCAGTATTTT CASSKQGWADTQYF
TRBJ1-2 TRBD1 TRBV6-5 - TGTGCCAGCAGTTATATAGGGGGCTCGGGGTATGGCTACACCTTC CASSYIGGSGYGYTF
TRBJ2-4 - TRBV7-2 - TGTGCCAGCAGCTTAGGTGCGGGCCTAGCCAAAAACATTCAGTACTTC CASSLGAGLAKNIQYF
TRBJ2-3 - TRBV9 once TGTGCCAGCAGCCCACAGGGCACAGATACGCAGTATTTT CASSPQGTDTQYF
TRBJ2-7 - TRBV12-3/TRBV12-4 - TGTGCCAGCAGCAGCTCCTACGAGCAGTACTTC CASSSSYEQYF
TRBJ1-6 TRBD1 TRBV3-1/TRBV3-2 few TGTGCCAGCAGCCAAGTGTCAGGGGGGCTGAATTCACCCCTCCACTTT CASSQVSGGLNSPLHF
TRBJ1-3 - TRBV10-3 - TGTGCCATCAGTGACAATAGAAACACCATATATTTT CAISDNRNTIYF
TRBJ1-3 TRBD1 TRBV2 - TGTGCCAGCAGTGAAGGCATCGGGACAGGGATTAGAAACACCATATATTTT CASSEGIGTGIRNTIYF
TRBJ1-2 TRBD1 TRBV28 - TGTGCCAGCAGTTCCTGGACAGGGGGTTTGTCGGGCTACACCTTC CASSSWTGGLSGYTF
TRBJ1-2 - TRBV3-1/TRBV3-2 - TGTGCCAGCAGCCAAGGGACGGTTACCTATGGCTACACCTTC CASSQGTVTYGYTF
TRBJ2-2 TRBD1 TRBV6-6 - TGTGCCAGCAGCCTCGACAGGGTAGAGCTGTTTTTT CASSLDRVELFF
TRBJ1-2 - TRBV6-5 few TGTGCCAGCAGGTCCCTGGTAGGATACTATGGCTACACCTTC CASRSLVGYYGYTF